The present TCR beta chain was sequenced within a study of T cell changes during pregnancy in multiple sclerosis. Produced via immunoSEQ multiplex PCR; TCRdb's table is partial and in-frame only. This sample carries approximately 34,000 clones, about 92% of them seen once, and the ten largest clones take around 0.41%. Germline values: CDR1 WSHSY, CDR2 SAAADI. This CDR3 has 13 amino acids. Germline trimming cut 7 bases from V and 5 bases from J; bases unmatched to any gene: 7. This chain uses TRBV10-2 with TRBJ1-1; 7 positions match TRBD1. The TCR comes from a female donor with multiple sclerosis, enrolled in a pregnancy study. The sequencing here drew on CD4+ T cells from peripheral blood mononuclear cells, taken in the second trimester of pregnancy. The CDR3 nucleotides read TGCGCCAGCATGAACACAGGGGTTACTGAAGCTTTCTTT. Translated, it gives CASMNTGVTEAFF.